These 16 T cell receptor beta chains originate from one sample sequenced in a study of T cell changes during pregnancy in multiple sclerosis. TCRdb's table, derived via immunoSEQ multiplex PCR, lists solely in-frame clones and lacks some. Found here are some 49,000 clones, almost 90% of them singletons; the top ten hold 5% to 5.5%. This specimen was peripheral blood, taken after pregnancy. The receptors shown here come from a female donor in good health, enrolled as a control in a pregnancy study.

The CDR3 coding sequence is TGTGCCAGCAGCTTACCGGGACAGGTTTACACCGGGGAGCTGTTTTTT. Translating gives CASSLPGQVYTGELFF. The chain is built from TRBV12-1 and TRBJ2-2; the D segment call TRBD1 is taken from the table without a DNA check. TRBV12-1 is noted as a pseudogene. This CDR3 region has 16 residues.

The chain links TRBV10-1 to TRBJ2-3; no clear D. This CDR3 is 13 amino acids long. Germline CDR1 reads WNHNN; CDR2 reads SYGVQD (reference sequence). V lost 6 bases to trimming and J lost 5 bases, with 12 bases between them. This CDR3 is CASRFGLRDTQYF. The CDR3 DNA reads TGCGCCAGCAGATTTGGCCTCCGAGATACGCAGTATTTT.

This clone was counted once. This chain links TRBV9 with TRBJ2-1, with TRBD2 identical over 8 bases. Germline V gene data show CDR1 as SGDLS and CDR2 as YYNGEE. V shed 0 bases, J shed 4 bases, and the junction held 9 bases outside the gene matches. The CDR3 consists of 17 residues. CDR3 sequence reads: CASSVAESGGLYNEQFF. The CDR3 DNA is TGTGCCAGCAGCGTAGCTGAGAGCGGGGGACTTTACAATGAGCAGTTCTTC. The complete variable domain, with remaining parts taken from reference TRBV9 and TRBJ2-1, reads DSGVTQTPKHLITATGQRVTLRCSPRSGDLSVYWYQQSLDQGLQFLIQYYNGEERAKGNILERFSAQQFPDLHSELNLSSLELGDSALYFCASSVAESGGLYNEQFFGPGTRLTVL.

This chain links TRBV11-3 with TRBJ1-2, with 9 bases lining up with TRBD1. Per germline, CDR1 SGHNT and CDR2 YENEEA. Germline trimming cut 5 bases from V and 8 bases from J; bases unmatched to any gene: 15. The CDR3 sequence is 16 residues long. The CDR3 loop reads CASSDQWDRDGRGYTF. DNA for the CDR3: TGTGCCAGCAGCGACCAGTGGGACAGGGACGGCCGGGGCTACACCTTC. Drawing the rest from reference TRBV11-3 and TRBJ1-2, the complete variable domain is EAGVVQSPRYKIIEKKQPVAFWCNPISGHNTLYWYLQNLGQGPELLIRYENEEAVDDSQLPKDRFSAERLKGVDSTLKIQPAELGDSAVYLCASSDQWDRDGRGYTFGSGTRLTVV.

This sequence joins TRBV2 and TRBJ1-2, with TRBD1 matching over 7 bases. With V trimmed by 3 bases and J by 1 base, 8 bases remained unmatched. The germline V gene encodes CDR1 SNHLY and CDR2 FYNNEI. The CDR3 totals 16 residues. The CDR3 here is CASSDGQGVVNYGYTF. CDR3 DNA sequence: TGTGCCAGCAGTGATGGGCAGGGGGTCGTTAACTATGGCTACACCTTC.

This clone occurred once. The chain has TRBV6-4 and TRBJ1-1; no reliable D call. The CDR3 spans 13 residues. The V end lost 2 bases, the J end lost 4 bases, and 8 bases lay between the germline ends. Germline V gene data show CDR1 as MRHNA and CDR2 as SNTAGT. CDR3 region: CASSDEGGTEAFF. CDR3 nucleotide sequence: TGTGCCAGCAGTGACGAGGGCGGCACTGAAGCTTTCTTT.

The rearrangement uses TRBV7-2 and TRBJ2-1; maybe TRBD1 (5 bases). The CDR3 spans 12 residues. CDR1 is SGHTA, CDR2 FQGNSA, per germline. V lost 5 bases and J 8 bases, leaving 10 bases between the germline ends. This CDR3 is CASSILGDEQFF. CDR3 bases: TGTGCCAGCAGCATCCTAGGGGATGAGCAGTTCTTC.

The genes are TRBV5-4 and TRBJ1-2; 8 nucleotides agree with TRBD1. Trimming took 4 bases from V and 3 from J; bases not matched to a gene: 8. The CDR3 runs 15 residues. Per germline, CDR1 SGHNT and CDR2 YYREEE (reference sequence). The CDR3 sequence is CASSALDRADYGYTF. The CDR3 DNA reads as TGTGCCAGCAGCGCATTGGACAGGGCGGACTATGGCTACACCTTC.

V usage is TRBV7-3 and J usage is TRBJ2-2; D gene uncertain. The CDR3 runs to 15 residues. Germline CDR1 reads SGHTA; CDR2 reads FQGTGA. Trimming took off 0 bases at V and 0 bases at J, with 5 bases between the two ends. In nucleotides, the CDR3 is TGTGCCAGCAGCTTAACACAGACGAACACCGGGGAGCTGTTTTTT. This sequence encodes CASSLTQTNTGELFF.

This clone appeared a single time. J is TRBJ2-5 and V is TRBV7-9; D is possibly TRBD1 (6 bases). Per germline, CDR1 SEHNR and CDR2 FQNEAQ (reference sequence). The CDR3 extends over 13 amino acids. V dropped 3 bases and J dropped 5 bases, with 10 bases sitting between them. The CDR3 is CASSFQGLETQYF. In nucleotides, the CDR3 is TGTGCCAGCAGCTTTCAGGGGTTGGAGACCCAGTACTTC.

This sequence joins TRBV5-4 and TRBJ1-1, with 10 bases aligning to TRBD1. Germline values: CDR1 SGHNT, CDR2 YYREEE (reference sequence). J lost 0 bases, V lost 5 bases, and 10 bases had no gene match. CDR3 length: 17 amino acids. The CDR3, as DNA: TGTGCCAGCAGTCCCAGTCGACAGGGGGCTTTGAACACTGAAGCTTTCTTT. Protein product: CASSPSRQGALNTEAFF.

The chain joins TRBV9 to TRBJ2-5, with 7 bases that match TRBD1. Germline CDR1 is SGDLS and CDR2 is YYNGEE. The CDR3 totals 18 residues. Unmatched junction bases numbered 16, after V lost 0 bases and J lost 5 bases. The CDR3 sequence is CASSVERQPIQGRETQYF. In DNA, the CDR3 is TGTGCCAGCAGCGTAGAACGCCAACCAATACAGGGGCGGGAGACCCAGTACTTC. The full variable domain, with the rest looked up from reference TRBV9 and TRBJ2-5, is DSGVTQTPKHLITATGQRVTLRCSPRSGDLSVYWYQQSLDQGLQFLIQYYNGEERAKGNILERFSAQQFPDLHSELNLSSLELGDSALYFCASSVERQPIQGRETQYFGPGTRLLVL.

This clone has only one observation. V and J are TRBV2 and TRBJ1-5; 8 bases are a match to TRBD1. This CDR3 has 15 residues. Trimming took 5 bases from V and 0 from J; bases not matched to a gene: 3. CDR1 and CDR2 (germline): SNHLY, FYNNEI. The CDR3 nucleotides are TGTGCCAGCAGTAGGACAGGGTATAGCAATCAGCCCCAGCATTTT. It codes for CASSRTGYSNQPQHF. Full variable domain (outside the CDR3, taken from reference TRBV2 and TRBJ1-5): EPEVTQTPSHQVTQMGQEVILRCVPISNHLYFYWYRQILGQKVEFLVSFYNNEISEKSEIFDDQFSVERPDGSNFTLKIRSTKLEDSAMYFCASSRTGYSNQPQHFGDGTRLSIL.

V gene TRBV28 combines with J gene TRBJ1-2; 10 positions agree with TRBD1. The CDR3 has 16 amino acids. Germline CDR1 is MDHEN and CDR2 is SYDVKM. J was trimmed by 5 bases and V by 4 bases; bases with no gene match: 10. CDR3 nucleotide sequence: TGTGCCAGCAGTTCGGGACAGGGGATTGTACAGTATGGCTACACCTTC. It is translated as CASSSGQGIVQYGYTF.

The chain employs TRBV19 and TRBJ2-7; 10 bases map to TRBD1. CDR1 is LNHDA and CDR2 is SQIVND in the germline V gene (reference sequence). V was pared by 5 bases and J by 6 bases, with 7 bases of the junction left unmatched. The CDR3 runs to 14 residues. The CDR3 DNA sequence: TGTGCCAGTAGTTCGGGACAGGGGTTGGCCGAGCAGTACTTC. The encoded protein is CASSSGQGLAEQYF.

V usage is TRBV6-1 and J usage is TRBJ1-6; 7 nucleotides agree with TRBD1. V shed 1 base, J shed 9 bases, and the junction held 15 bases outside the gene matches. This CDR3 region has 18 residues. Germline V gene sequence: CDR1 MNHNS, CDR2 SASEGT. The DNA of the CDR3 is TGTGCCAGCAGTGAAGAGAGGGGGCTGGAGGGCTTGAGTTCACCCCTCCACTTT. It codes for CASSEERGLEGLSSPLHF.